This TCR beta chain emerged from a study of tumor-infiltrating lymphocytes in primary liver carcinoma. Study results and caveats: A small share of top clones, only about 7.5-25%, was found in all five tumor regions.

TCR beta cDNA was prepared out of 500 ng total RNA by means of a constant-region primer. Slightly modified ARM-PCR with three nested multiplex PCR rounds yielded TCR beta libraries. With TRBV1-TRBV30 forward primers and a C-beta reverse primer, the first two PCR rounds were run for approximately 9 cycles each. TCRdb called the multiplex PCR reads again in MiXCR, with one record for every CDR3 protein. The repertoire holds about 190,000 distinct CDR3 sequences, with around four fifths as singletons. Without any cell sorting, about 20-31 mg of bulk tissue yielded co-extracted RNA and DNA. The cohort consisted of patients whose primary liver carcinoma was surgically resected. Those patients suffered from chronic HBV infection and were treatment-naive. The CDR3 has 13 residues. V dropped 5 bases and J dropped 7 bases, with 14 bases sitting between them. Germline CDR1 PRHDT, CDR2 FYEKMQ (reference sequence).

This clonotype was counted many times. Its matching antigen is unknown. The sequencing sample was made of tumor tissue from primary liver carcinoma. V usage is TRBV13 and J usage is TRBJ1-2; D perhaps matches TRBD1 (5 bases). This clonotype originated in a man between 35 and 55 years old with primary liver carcinoma and hepatitis B virus infection. CDR3 in DNA: TGTGCCAGCAGCCCAGTTACAGGCAGTGGCTACACCTTC. Encoded protein: CASSPVTGSGYTF.